The 29 T cell receptor beta chains below all came from one sample that was sequenced in a study of T cells after posttransplantation cyclophosphamide. Profiling relied on immunoSEQ multiplex PCR, and the TCRdb table lists in-frame clones only, not all of them. The table records about 22,000 clones, around 98% of them present only once. The naive gate required viable CD3+CD4+ or CD3+CD8+ cells with CCR7+CD45RA+CD45RO-CD95-CD27+CD28+ phenotype. The sample was naive CD4+ T cells sorted from PBMCs. All receptors come from a man in his forties or fifties in good health, CMV-negative, and a related stem cell transplant donor.

The chain combines TRBV27 with TRBJ2-1, with D tentatively TRBD2 (6 bases). Germline CDR1 and CDR2: MNHEY and SMNVEV (reference sequence). With 4 bases removed from V and 12 bases from J, the gap between germline ends came to 16 bases. The CDR3 has 13 amino acids. This CDR3 is CASSSLGLARQFF. CDR3 DNA: TGTGCCAGCAGTTCATTAGGGCTAGCGAGGCAGTTCTTC.

The chain couples TRBV2 to TRBJ1-5; TRBD1 aligns across 9 bases. The V gene end was trimmed by 2 bases and the J gene end by 6 bases; junction bases not matched to a gene: 2. This CDR3 is built from 14 residues. The V gene's germline CDR1 is SNHLY and CDR2 FYNNEI. The CDR3 spells CASSEWDRVQPQHF. CDR3 nucleotides: TGTGCCAGCAGTGAATGGGACAGGGTTCAGCCCCAGCATTTT.

The chain carries TRBV6-1 and TRBJ2-1; TRBD2 agrees at 11 bases. The junction had 5 bases not matched to a gene; V was cut back by 7 bases and J by 6 bases. The germline CDR1 and CDR2 sequences are MNHNS and SASEGT. CDR3 length equals 14 residues. In DNA, the CDR3 is TGTGCCAGCACTAGCGGGGGGTCGGTCAATGAGCAGTTCTTC. This gives the protein CASTSGGSVNEQFF.

This chain connects TRBV4-1 to TRBJ1-5; D is perhaps TRBD1 (6 bases). The V gene's germline CDR1 is MGHRA and CDR2 YSYEKL. This CDR3 spans 16 amino acids. V dropped 0 bases and J dropped 3 bases, with 12 bases sitting between them. The CDR3 loop reads CASSQDHNRDNQPQHF. The CDR3, as DNA: TGCGCCAGCAGCCAAGATCACAACAGGGACAATCAGCCCCAGCATTTT.

This chain links TRBV28 with TRBJ2-1; D might be TRBD2 (7 bases). Trimming removed 1 base at V and 10 bases at J, with 20 bases between. The CDR3 has 16 residues. Looked up from germline, CDR1 is MDHEN and CDR2 is SYDVKM. In DNA form, the CDR3 reads TGTGCCAGCAGTTTATTGGCGGGGGCCCTGCCTGAAGAGCAGTTCTTC. Translating it yields CASSLLAGALPEEQFF.

CDR3 loop: CSVTEGTGANVLTF. In DNA, the CDR3 is TGCAGCGTCACGGAGGGGACTGGGGCCAACGTCCTGACTTTC. The chain joins TRBV29-1 to TRBJ2-6; maybe TRBD2 (6 bases). This CDR3 comprises 14 residues. With 6 bases removed from V and 2 bases from J, the gap between germline ends came to 11 bases. Germline-derived CDR1 and CDR2 are SQVTM and ANQGSEA.

In this sample, this clone turned up once. This chain uses TRBV18 with TRBJ2-4; 7 bases map to TRBD2. The CDR3 is 15 amino acids. CDR1 and CDR2 from the germline V gene are KGHSH and LQKENI. The V and J ends lost 0 bases and 9 bases, in that order; junction bases with no gene match: 8. For the CDR3, the DNA is TGTGCCAGCTCACCACCCTCAGGGAGGGAGGGCATTCAGTACTTC. Translating gives CASSPPSGREGIQYF.

V usage is TRBV25-1 and J usage is TRBJ1-5; D unresolved. Trimming pared 6 bases from V and 9 bases from J, leaving 12 bases between. The CDR3 has 12 amino acids. Germline CDR1 MGHDK, CDR2 SYGVNS. The CDR3 DNA is TGTGCCAGCAGCCTCCTTGCCGGGCCCCAGCATTTT. Protein: CASSLLAGPQHF.

In the case of this clone: At one of its ends the junction is not consistent with the germline gene, which may arise from a read error. This chain uses TRBV4-1 with TRBJ2-6, with 7 bases lining up with TRBD1. The germline gives CDR1 MGHRA, CDR2 YSYEKL. This CDR3 comprises 16 residues. CDR3 coding DNA: TGCGCCAGCAGCTGGACAACAGGGGCTGGGGCCAACGCCCTGACTTTC. Translation gives CASSWTTGAGANALTF.

This clone came up once. The chain joins TRBV29-1 to TRBJ1-2; 7 bases line up with TRBD1. J lost 7 bases, V lost 3 bases, and 11 bases had no gene match. Germline V CDR1 and CDR2: SQVTM, ANQGSEA. The CDR3 has 14 residues. The CDR3: CSVDVGTVRSGYTF. The DNA of the CDR3 is TGCAGCGTTGATGTCGGGACAGTACGTTCTGGCTACACCTTC.

This clone was detected only once. This chain links TRBV2 with TRBJ1-6; D ambiguous. This CDR3 spans 14 amino acids. V was shortened by 6 bases and J by 7 bases, with 13 bases between the two germline ends. CDR1 is SNHLY, CDR2 FYNNEI, per germline. The CDR3 protein is CASSRRSQNSPLHF. Here the CDR3 DNA reads TGTGCCAGCAGCAGACGGAGCCAAAATTCACCCCTCCACTTT.

This rearrangement joins TRBV19 to TRBJ2-1; D is perhaps TRBD2 (6 bases). The germline CDR1 and CDR2 sequences are LNHDA and SQIVND (reference sequence). The CDR3 sequence is 14 residues long. V was pared by 6 bases and J by 6 bases, with 15 bases between. DNA of the CDR3: TGTGCCAGTAGCAAACTAGCTCCACTCAATGAGCAGTTCTTC. Residues: CASSKLAPLNEQFF.

The chain carries TRBV6-6 and TRBJ1-3; TRBD1 is a possible D gene (6 bases). From germline, CDR1 is MNHNY and CDR2 SVGAGI (reference sequence). Deletions cut 4 bases from V and 0 bases from J, with 13 bases between. This CDR3 is built from 16 residues. This CDR3 reads CASSLGAGASGNTIYF. The CDR3 coding sequence is TGTGCCAGCAGTTTAGGCGCGGGGGCCTCTGGAAACACCATATATTTT.

The V and J genes are TRBV5-4 and TRBJ1-1, with D uncertain. Germline V lookup: CDR1 SGHNT, CDR2 YYREEE (reference sequence). This CDR3 comprises 15 residues. V shed 0 bases and J shed 4 bases, with 13 bases lying between them. CDR3 DNA sequence: TGTGCCAGCAGCTTGGATCGTGGTAGCGGCACTGAAGCTTTCTTT. Translation gives CASSLDRGSGTEAFF.

The chain uses TRBV27 and TRBJ1-2; 7 bases fit TRBD1. The V and J ends lost 6 bases and 2 bases, in that order; junction bases with no gene match: 9. The germline CDR1 and CDR2 sequences are MNHEY and SMNVEV (reference sequence). This CDR3 region has 15 residues. The CDR3 region has the DNA TGTGCCAGCAGGACTCACGGGACAGCCAACTATGGCTACACCTTC. This translates into CASRTHGTANYGYTF.

This chain uses TRBV2 with TRBJ2-7; D may be TRBD1 (6 bases). The germline gives CDR1 SNHLY, CDR2 FYNNEI. This CDR3 region has 15 residues. The V end lost 4 bases, the J end lost 0 bases, and 13 bases lay between the germline ends. Written as DNA, the CDR3 is TGTGCCAGCAGTGCAGGGGCAAGTAGCTCCTACGAGCAGTACTTC. Translation gives CASSAGASSSYEQYF.

The chain employs TRBV11-2 and TRBJ1-1; TRBD1 is a possible D gene (6 bases). The CDR3 has 14 residues. Germline CDR1 reads SGHAT; CDR2 reads FQNNGV. V was pared by 3 bases and J by 6 bases, with 14 bases between. This CDR3 is CASSFLGGEAEAFF. In DNA, the CDR3 is TGTGCCAGCAGCTTTCTAGGGGGGGAGGCTGAAGCTTTCTTT.

The CDR3 bases are TGTGCCAGCAGCCAACGAGGGAGGGGCACAGATACGCAGTATTTT. This gives the protein CASSQRGRGTDTQYF. The V and J genes are TRBV14 and TRBJ2-3; 7 bases agree with TRBD2. Germline CDR1 SGHDN, CDR2 FVKESK. The CDR3 is 15 amino acids. With 2 bases clipped from V and 1 base from J, the junction kept 3 bases outside the gene matches.

V and J are TRBV6-4 and TRBJ1-2; 7 bases map to TRBD1. The CDR3 loop spans 15 amino acids. Germline CDR1 MRHNA, CDR2 SNTAGT. The V gene end was trimmed by 5 bases and the J gene end by 4 bases; junction bases not matched to a gene: 10. CDR3 loop: CASSKDPGQLYGYTF. CDR3 coding DNA: TGTGCCAGCAGTAAGGACCCGGGACAGCTCTATGGCTACACCTTC.

CDR3 in amino acids: CASSYVPGTDTQYF. DNA for the CDR3: TGTGCCAGCAGTTACGTTCCGGGGACAGATACGCAGTATTTT. This sequence joins TRBV6-5 and TRBJ2-3, with a weak D call TRBD2 (5 bases). The CDR3 loop spans 14 amino acids. Germline assignment: CDR1 MNHEY and CDR2 SVGAGI. The V and J ends lost 2 bases and 3 bases respectively, with 9 bases between them.

CDR3 sequence (DNA): TGTGCCAGCTCACCACGGACAGGGGTGTCCAACACCATATATTTT. It is translated as CASSPRTGVSNTIYF. The chain recombines TRBV18 with TRBJ1-3; TRBD1 aligns across 9 bases. Germline-derived CDR1 and CDR2 are KGHSH and LQKENI. Trimming removed 1 base from V and 7 bases from J; junction bases left unmatched: 5. The CDR3 has 15 residues. The full variable domain, in which reference TRBV18 and TRBJ1-3 provide the parts outside the CDR3, is NAGVMQNPRHLVRRRGQEARLRCSPMKGHSHVYWYRQLPEEGLKFMVYLQKENIIDESGMPKERFSAEFPKEGPSILRIQQVVRGDSAAYFCASSPRTGVSNTIYFGEGSWLTVV.

Here the CDR3 reads CASSLESRRPSYEQYF. The DNA for the CDR3 is TGCGCCAGCAGCTTGGAGTCGAGGAGGCCCTCCTACGAGCAGTACTTC. The genes are TRBV5-1 and TRBJ2-7, with a possible D match to TRBD2 (5 bases). This CDR3 region has 16 residues. The V end was cut by 0 bases, the J end by 0 bases, with 13 bases between. Germline CDR1 SGHRS, CDR2 YFSETQ.

The V call is TRBV2, the J call TRBJ1-1, with unresolved D. Germline-derived CDR1 and CDR2 are SNHLY and FYNNEI. The germline V and J ends were trimmed by 8 bases and 6 bases, with 10 bases remaining between them. The CDR3 is made up of 11 amino acids. The CDR3 spells CASGGKSEAFF. The CDR3 bases are TGTGCCAGCGGAGGGAAGTCTGAAGCTTTCTTT.

J is TRBJ2-3 and V is TRBV6-5, with 9 bases identical to TRBD1. After removal of 5 bases from V and 4 bases from J, the junction contained 7 bases not matched to a gene. This CDR3 is built from 15 residues. Germline V gene data show CDR1 as MNHEY and CDR2 as SVGAGI. CDR3 bases: TGTGCCAGCAGTACAGGGGGCGGCTTGGCAGATACGCAGTATTTT. This gives the protein CASSTGGGLADTQYF.

The V gene is TRBV28, the J gene TRBJ1-2; a weak D match, TRBD1 (6 bases). CDR1 is MDHEN and CDR2 is SYDVKM in the germline V gene. Trimming removed 7 bases from V and 5 bases from J, with 8 bases in between. The CDR3 spans 11 residues. CDR3 loop: CASNGQYGYTF. As DNA, the CDR3 is TGTGCCAGCAACGGACAGTATGGCTACACCTTC.

Details on this clone: Compared with germline, one end of the junction differs, possibly owing to a read error. V is TRBV18 and J is TRBJ2-7; TRBD1 matches 10 bases. The V gene's germline CDR1 is KGHSH and CDR2 LQKENI. The CDR3 loop spans 18 amino acids. The chain's CDR3 is CASSTPYLGTGDSYEQYF. In DNA, the CDR3 is TGTGCCAGCTCAACACCTTACCTTGGGACAGGGGACTCCTACGAGCAGTACTTC.

The V gene is TRBV5-1, the J gene TRBJ2-7, with 8 bases fitting TRBD1. Germline assignment: CDR1 SGHRS and CDR2 YFSETQ. The CDR3 sequence is 14 residues long. J lost 6 bases, V lost 3 bases, and 8 bases had no gene match. The CDR3 DNA sequence: TGCGCCAGCAGCTCGACAGGGGTAGAAGGCGAGCAGTACTTC. Amino acids: CASSSTGVEGEQYF. The full variable domain, in which reference TRBV5-1 and TRBJ2-7 provide the parts outside the CDR3, is KAGVTQTPRYLIKTRGQQVTLSCSPISGHRSVSWYQQTPGQGLQFLFEYFSETQRNKGNFPGRFSGRQFSNSRSEMNVSTLELGDSALYLCASSSTGVEGEQYFGPGTRLTVT.

This clone occurred once. The V call is TRBV27, the J call TRBJ2-1, with 8 bases lining up with TRBD1. The CDR3 totals 13 residues. Per germline, CDR1 MNHEY and CDR2 SMNVEV (reference sequence). V shed 5 bases, J shed 5 bases, and the junction held 2 bases outside the gene matches. CDR3 DNA sequence: TGTGCCAGCAGTGGGACAGGTAACAATGAGCAGTTCTTC. This encodes CASSGTGNNEQFF.

This clone was recorded once. The J gene is TRBJ1-5, the V gene TRBV4-1; 9 nucleotides match TRBD1. Unmatched junction bases numbered 8, after V lost 1 base and J lost 7 bases. This CDR3 region has 16 residues. Germline loops: CDR1 MGHRA, CDR2 YSYEKL. As DNA, the CDR3 is TGCGCCAGCAGCCAAGTCGGGGGACAGGGAGCGCAGCCCCAGCATTTT. Translated: CASSQVGGQGAQPQHF.